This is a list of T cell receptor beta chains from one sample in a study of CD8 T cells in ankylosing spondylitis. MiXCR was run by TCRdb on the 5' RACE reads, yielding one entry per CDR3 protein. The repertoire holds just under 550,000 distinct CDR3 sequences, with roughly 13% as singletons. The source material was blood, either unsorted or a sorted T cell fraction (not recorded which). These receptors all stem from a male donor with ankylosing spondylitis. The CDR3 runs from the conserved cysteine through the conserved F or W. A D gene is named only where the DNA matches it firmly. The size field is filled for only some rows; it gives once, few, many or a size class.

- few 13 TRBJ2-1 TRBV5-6 CASLIGQINEQFF TGTGCCAGTTTGATAGGACAGATCAATGAGCAGTTCTTC
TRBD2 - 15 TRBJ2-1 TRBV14 CASSQKGLAGGEQFF TGTGCCAGCAGCCAGAAGGGACTAGCGGGAGGGGAGCAGTTCTTC
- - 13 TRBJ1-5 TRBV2 CASSVQGSQPQHF TGTGCCAGCAGCGTACAGGGATCTCAGCCCCAGCATTTT
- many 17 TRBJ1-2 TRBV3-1 CASSQRGQALGNYGYTF TGTGCCAGCAGCCAACGCGGGCAGGCCCTCGGTAACTATGGCTACACCTTC
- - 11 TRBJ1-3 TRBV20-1 CSAKIGNTIYF TGCAGTGCTAAAATTGGAAACACCATATATTTT
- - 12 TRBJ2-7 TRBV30 CAWSTRTYEQYF TGTGCCTGGAGTACACGGACCTACGAGCAGTACTTC
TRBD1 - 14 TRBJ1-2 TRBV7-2 CASSPLGQGFGYTF TGTGCCAGCAGCCCTCTAGGACAGGGATTCGGCTACACCTTC
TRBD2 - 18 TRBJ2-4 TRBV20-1 CSAIGTSGTLLAKNIQYF TGCAGTGCTATCGGGACTAGCGGGACTCTCCTGGCCAAAAACATTCAGTACTTC
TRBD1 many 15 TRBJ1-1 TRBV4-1 CASSRPDRERDEAFF TGCGCCAGCAGCCGGCCTGACAGGGAACGGGACGAAGCTTTCTTT
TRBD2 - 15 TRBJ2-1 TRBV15 CATSRGAGVGDEQFF TGTGCCACCAGCAGAGGAGCGGGAGTCGGGGATGAGCAGTTCTTC
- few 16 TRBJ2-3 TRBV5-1 CASSLGGPPSTDTQYF TGCGCCAGCAGCCTGGGGGGCCCTCCTAGCACAGATACGCAGTATTTT
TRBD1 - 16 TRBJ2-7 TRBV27 CASSTSAAGGSYEQYF TGTGCCAGCAGCACATCGGCGGCAGGGGGCTCCTACGAGCAGTACTTC
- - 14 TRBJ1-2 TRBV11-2 CASSSLDTDYGYTF TGTGCCAGCAGCTCTTTGGACACGGATTATGGCTACACCTTC
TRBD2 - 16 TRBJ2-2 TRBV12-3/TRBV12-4 CASSFGTSVNTGELFF TGTGCCAGCAGCTTCGGGACTAGCGTAAACACCGGGGAGCTGTTTTTT
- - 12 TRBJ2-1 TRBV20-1 CSARGISNGQFF TGCAGTGCTAGAGGGATTTCTAACGGGCAGTTCTTC
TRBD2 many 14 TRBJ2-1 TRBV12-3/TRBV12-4 CASRLTSGYNEQFF TGTGCCAGCAGGCTGACTAGCGGGTACAATGAGCAGTTCTTC
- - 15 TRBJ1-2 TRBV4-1 CASSQGPGVWYGYTF TGCGCCAGCAGCCAGGGCCCCGGAGTTTGGTATGGCTACACCTTC
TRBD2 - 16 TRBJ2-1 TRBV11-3 CASSSEGAGIGGEQFF TGTGCCAGCAGCTCAGAGGGAGCGGGAATCGGGGGAGAGCAGTTCTTC
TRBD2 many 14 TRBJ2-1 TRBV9 CASSVGTSGGEQFF TGTGCCAGCAGCGTTGGGACTAGCGGGGGTGAGCAGTTCTTC
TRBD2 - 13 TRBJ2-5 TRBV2 CASSGLAKETQYF TGTGCCAGCAGTGGACTAGCAAAAGAGACCCAGTACTTC
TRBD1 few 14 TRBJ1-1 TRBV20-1 CSASGRGLSTEAFF TGCAGTGCTAGTGGGAGGGGGCTTAGCACTGAAGCTTTCTTT
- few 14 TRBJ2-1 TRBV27 CASSLTSSMDEQFF TGTGCCAGCAGTTTAACCTCAAGCATGGATGAGCAGTTCTTC
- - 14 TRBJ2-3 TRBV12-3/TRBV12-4 CASSFVYSTDTQYF TGTGCCAGCAGTTTCGTGTATAGCACAGATACGCAGTATTTT
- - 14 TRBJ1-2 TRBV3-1 CASSAHQGTYGYTF TGTGCCAGCAGCGCCCACCAAGGGACCTATGGCTACACCTTC
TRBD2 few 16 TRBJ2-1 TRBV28 CASSTGLAESYNEQFF TGTGCCAGCAGTACCGGACTAGCGGAGTCCTACAATGAGCAGTTCTTC
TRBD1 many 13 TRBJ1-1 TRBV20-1 CSARETGVTEAFF TGCAGTGCTAGGGAGACAGGGGTCACTGAAGCTTTCTTT
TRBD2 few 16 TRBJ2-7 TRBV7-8 CASSLSGTSGSSEQYF TGTGCCAGCAGCTTATCCGGGACTAGCGGGAGTTCCGAGCAGTACTTC
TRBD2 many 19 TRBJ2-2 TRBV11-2 CASSLSLAGPSTNTGELFF TGTGCCAGCAGCTTAAGTCTAGCGGGTCCCTCCACGAACACCGGGGAGCTGTTTTTT